These T cell receptor beta chains were read from a single sample in a study of T cell clusters in autoimmune cytopenias. TCRdb re-called the multiplex PCR reads and gives one entry per CDR3 protein, without DNA. Recorded for this sample: roughly 4,000 distinct CDR3 sequences. This sample was shared with a second study, whose subject was T cell repertoires in aging, cancer and after chemotherapy.

The material sequenced was peripheral blood. All receptors derive from a human donor in good health. The CDR3 runs from the conserved cysteine through the conserved F or W. Where a row states a size, it is once, few, many or the class of an expanded clone; other rows omit it.

cdr3_aa v_call cdr3_length clone_size j_call
CASSRGQGLVGEQYF TRBV6-6 15 - TRBJ2-7
CASSLTDMNTEAFF TRBV11-2 14 - TRBJ1-1
CASSLRLAATDTQYF TRBV7-9 15 medium-sized TRBJ2-3
CASRWGENDGYTF TRBV10-2 13 - TRBJ1-2
CASSFSFGTYEQYF TRBV27 14 medium-sized TRBJ2-7
CASSIRRGLGTGELFF TRBV19 16 - TRBJ2-2
CASSLPGGTSTSTQYF TRBV5-1 16 - TRBJ2-3
CASSPSEGGPSPLHF TRBV18 15 medium-sized TRBJ1-6
CASSSPQGNTYEQYF TRBV7-9 15 medium-sized TRBJ2-7